Below are 31 T cell receptor beta chains sequenced from a single sample in a study of response to subunit inactivated influenza vaccine. In TCRdb, the RT-PCR reads were re-called with MiXCR into one record per CDR3 protein. Here the sample spans hundreds of thousands of distinct CDR3 sequences, 10% to 15% being singletons. Sequenced here: PBMCs from blood, sampled on the day of vaccination. These receptors were taken from a man over 45 who received an inactivated influenza vaccine.

This chain connects TRBV6-2 or TRBV6-3 to TRBJ2-1, with 8 positions matching TRBD2. This CDR3 is 14 amino acids long. Germline CDR1 is MNHEY and CDR2 is SVGEGT. V lost 7 bases, J lost 6 bases, and 8 bases stayed unmatched. CDR3 sequence: CASTSGTSVNEQFF. The CDR3 DNA follows: TGTGCCAGCACCTCCGGGACTAGTGTCAATGAGCAGTTCTTC.

Details on this clonotype: Possible read error: a much larger clone is one base away. The J gene is TRBJ2-7, the V gene TRBV4-2; D call uncertain. The CDR3 extends over 15 amino acids. The germline V gene encodes CDR1 LGHNA and CDR2 YNFKEQ. V gave up 0 bases and J gave up 2 bases, with 11 bases separating them. CDR3 sequence: CASSQEDMAAYEQYF. The CDR3 DNA follows: TGTGCCAGCAGCCAAGAAGACATGGCGGCCTACGAGCAGTACTTC.

J is TRBJ2-2 and V is TRBV12-3 or TRBV12-4, with 11 bases identical to TRBD2. This CDR3 spans 18 amino acids. The ends lost 3 bases at V and 4 bases at J; junction bases unmatched: 10. CDR3 region: CASSFILAGVSATGELFF. CDR3 coding DNA: TGTGCCAGCAGTTTTATACTAGCGGGAGTTTCGGCCACCGGGGAGCTGTTTTTT.

CDR3 sequence (DNA): TGTGCCAGCAGTCCTCGAAAGCCTCAAGAGACCCAGTACTTC. It specifies CASSPRKPQETQYF. V usage is TRBV25-1 and J usage is TRBJ2-5; D not certain. Trimming left V 5 bases short and J 2 bases short, with 12 bases between. Germline V gene lookup returns CDR1 MGHDK and CDR2 SYGVNS. This CDR3 is 14 amino acids long.

This clonotype appeared a single time. The chain couples TRBV4-3 to TRBJ2-3; TRBD2 aligns across 13 bases. This CDR3 region has 18 residues. Looked up from germline, CDR1 is LGHNA and CDR2 is YSLEER. V lost 0 bases and J lost 4; bases outside the gene matches: 7. DNA for the CDR3: TGCGCCAGCAGCCAAGAAGTCCTCGGACTAGCGGGAGCAGATACGCAGTATTTT. Amino acids: CASSQEVLGLAGADTQYF.

This clonotype was seen ten or more times. This chain links TRBV4-3 with TRBJ2-7, with D possibly TRBD2 on 5 matching bases. In germline, CDR1 is LGHNA, CDR2 YSLEER. Trimming left V 2 bases short and J 6 bases short, with 17 bases between. CDR3 size: 15 residues. The CDR3 nucleotides are TGCGCCAGCAGCCAACATACCGGGCCTAGCAGCGAGCAGTACTTC. Its translation is CASSQHTGPSSEQYF.

This clonotype was picked up many times. The V and J genes are TRBV7-2 and TRBJ2-7; D remains ambiguous. V lost 1 base to trimming and J lost 1 base, with 8 bases between them. CDR1 is SGHTA, CDR2 FQGNSA, per germline. The CDR3 is 14 residues long. CDR3 DNA sequence: TGTGCCAGCAGCTTAGGCGCGGCATCCTACGAGCAGTACTTC. It encodes CASSLGAASYEQYF.

This clonotype occurred many times. This chain links TRBV12-3 or TRBV12-4 with TRBJ1-6, with D unclear. CDR3 length: 12 residues. The ends were cut back, 5 bases at V and 11 bases at J, with 10 bases in the middle. CDR3 coding DNA: TGTGCCAGCAGTCCTCATCAAACACCCCTCCACTTT. Translation: CASSPHQTPLHF.

The table lists this clonotype with a few counts. The chain uses TRBV18 and TRBJ2-1, with D perhaps given as TRBD1 or TRBD2 (6 bases each). The CDR3 has 14 amino acids. V was cut by 2 bases and J by 7 bases, with 12 bases left in between. Germline V gene lookup returns CDR1 KGHSH and CDR2 LQKENI. The CDR3 DNA sequence: TGTGCCAGCTCACCATCGGGGGCAGGGAATGAGCAGTTCTTC. As protein: CASSPSGAGNEQFF.

The chain is built from TRBV2 and TRBJ2-5, with 7 bases lining up with TRBD2. The germline V gene encodes CDR1 SNHLY and CDR2 FYNNEI. J lost 2 bases, V lost 3 bases, and 6 bases had no gene match. CDR3 length: 15 residues. The CDR3, as DNA: TGTGCCAGCAGTGATAGGGGACTACCTCAAGAGACCCAGTACTTC. Translation: CASSDRGLPQETQYF.

The rearrangement joins TRBV10-3 to TRBJ1-2; the match to TRBD1 covers 10 bases. CDR1 and CDR2 from the germline V gene are ENHRY and SYGVKD. The V and J ends lost 10 bases and 6 bases, in that order; junction bases with no gene match: 2. The CDR3 contains 11 residues. The CDR3 sequence: CATGQGDGYTF. CDR3 nucleotide sequence: TGTGCCACCGGACAGGGGGATGGCTACACCTTC.

This clonotype was seen a few times. The chain uses TRBV4-3 and TRBJ2-1, with D unresolved. CDR3 length equals 14 residues. Germline-derived CDR1 and CDR2 are LGHNA and YSLEER. V lost 4 bases, J lost 3 bases, and 10 bases lay in between. The CDR3 reads CASSRSVGYNEQFF. The CDR3 nucleotides are TGCGCCAGCAGCCGCTCGGTCGGCTACAATGAGCAGTTCTTC.

The V call is TRBV6-1, the J call TRBJ1-4; no clear D gene. V was pared by 6 bases and J by 0 bases, with 8 bases between. CDR1 is MNHNS and CDR2 is SASEGT in the germline V gene. The CDR3 contains 14 residues. The CDR3 nucleotides read TGTGCCAGCAGCTCAGTAACAACTAATGAAAAACTGTTTTTT. Translation: CASSSVTTNEKLFF.

This clonotype turned up a few times. The chain is built from TRBV29-1 and TRBJ2-3; tentatively, D is TRBD1 (7 bases). CDR3 length equals 15 residues. The V and J ends lost 3 bases and 2 bases respectively, with 15 bases between them. Germline CDR1 is SQVTM and CDR2 is ANQGSEA. The CDR3 bases are TGCAGCGTTGAGCATCAGGGGGGTTACACAGATACGCAGTATTTT. As protein: CSVEHQGGYTDTQYF.

This clonotype was counted ten times or more. CDR3 coding DNA: TGTGCCAGCAGGACAGGGGGTGACTATGGCTACACCTTC. Residues: CASRTGGDYGYTF. The genes are TRBV12-3 or TRBV12-4 and TRBJ1-2; TRBD1 matches at 9 bases. CDR3 length: 13 amino acids. J was trimmed by 3 bases and V by 6 bases; bases with no gene match: 2.

This clonotype has a single count. The V gene is TRBV4-3, the J gene TRBJ2-2; 9 nucleotides agree with TRBD1. The CDR3 runs to 16 residues. Trimming at V came to 1 base and at J to 4 bases, leaving 4 bases not matched to a gene. In germline, CDR1 is LGHNA, CDR2 YSLEER. The CDR3 protein is CASSQAGQGLTGELFF. The CDR3 nucleotides are TGCGCCAGCAGCCAAGCGGGACAGGGACTCACCGGGGAGCTGTTTTTT.

J is TRBJ2-5 and V is TRBV3-1; D gene unclear. CDR1 and CDR2 from the germline V gene are LGHDT and YNNKEL (reference sequence). This CDR3 is 16 amino acids long. The ends were cut back, 5 bases at V and 3 bases at J, with 19 bases in the middle. In DNA form, the CDR3 reads TGTGCCAGCAGCGAAGGATTGAGTACGGAGAAAGAGACCCAGTACTTC. Translated: CASSEGLSTEKETQYF.

The chain combines TRBV7-9 with TRBJ2-7; D might be TRBD1 (6 bases). Trimming took off 5 bases at V and 2 bases at J, with 34 bases between the two ends. CDR3 length: 21 residues. Germline values: CDR1 SEHNR, CDR2 FQNEAQ (reference sequence). The CDR3 is CASSASPAARGLQTKPYEQYF. DNA for the CDR3: TGTGCCAGCAGCGCAAGTCCGGCCGCAAGGGGGTTACAGACGAAGCCCTACGAGCAGTACTTC.

This sequence joins TRBV7-2 and TRBJ2-2; D possibly matches TRBD1 or TRBD2 (5 bases each). V gave up 5 bases and J gave up 3 bases, with 10 bases separating them. The CDR3 loop spans 14 amino acids. CDR1 and CDR2 (germline): SGHTA, FQGNSA. For the CDR3, the DNA is TGTGCCAGCAGCCCGGGGACGTACACCGGGGAGCTGTTTTTT. It translates to CASSPGTYTGELFF.

The rearrangement joins TRBV12-3 or TRBV12-4 to TRBJ1-4; no clear D. The V end lost 2 bases, the J end lost 14 bases, and 12 bases lay between the germline ends. The CDR3 consists of 12 residues. The CDR3 protein is CASSLPPGYLFF. CDR3 nucleotide sequence: TGTGCCAGCAGTTTACCGCCAGGCTATCTGTTTTTT.

This clonotype was picked up a small number of times. V is TRBV28 and J is TRBJ1-5; possibly TRBD1 for D (5 bases). The V gene lost 5 bases and the J gene lost 2 bases, with 10 bases spanning the gap. The CDR3 is made up of 14 amino acids. From germline, CDR1 is MDHEN and CDR2 SYDVKM. This CDR3 is CASSVGRRNQPQHF. CDR3 nucleotides: TGTGCCAGCAGTGTGGGACGGCGCAATCAGCCCCAGCATTTT.

This sequence joins TRBV24-1 and TRBJ2-5, with no clear D. The V end was cut by 9 bases, the J end by 1 base, with 17 bases between. CDR3 length: 15 residues. Germline CDR1 reads KGHDR; CDR2 reads SFDVKD. The CDR3 loop is CATADTVGVQETQYF. The CDR3 coding sequence is TGTGCCACCGCAGACACGGTTGGGGTCCAAGAGACCCAGTACTTC.

The table lists this clonotype with a few counts. For the CDR3, the DNA is TGTGCCAGTCGGGACAGATCCTACGAGCAGTACTTC. This gives the protein CASRDRSYEQYF. The rearrangement uses TRBV6-2 or TRBV6-3 and TRBJ2-7, with 7 bases lining up with TRBD1. V was clipped by 9 bases and J by 1 base; unmatched bases: 3. CDR3 length: 12 residues. Germline-derived CDR1 and CDR2 are MNHEY and SVGEGT.

CDR3 sequence: CASSYDSGGLTRRTDTQYF. Here the CDR3 DNA reads TGTGCCAGCAGTTACGATAGCGGGGGCCTCACCCGCCGCACAGATACGCAGTATTTT. This rearrangement joins TRBV6-2 or TRBV6-3 to TRBJ2-3; 9 bases are shared with TRBD2. The CDR3 consists of 19 residues. CDR1 and CDR2 from the germline V gene are MNHEY and SVGEGT. J lost 1 base, V lost 2 bases, and 13 bases had no gene match.

This clonotype was counted a few times. The chain has TRBV6-1 and TRBJ2-7; 7 positions agree with TRBD1. The CDR3 spans 13 residues. V lost 6 bases and J lost 6; bases outside the gene matches: 8. From germline, CDR1 is MNHNS and CDR2 SASEGT. CDR3 loop: CASRRQGSPEQYF. The CDR3 nucleotides are TGTGCCAGCAGACGACAGGGTTCGCCCGAGCAGTACTTC.

This clonotype has a handful of counts. This chain connects TRBV5-1 to TRBJ2-1; 9 bases line up with TRBD2. This CDR3 is built from 12 residues. The germline V gene encodes CDR1 SGHRS and CDR2 YFSETQ. Losses at the gene ends were 3 bases for V and 10 bases for J; bases not matched to a gene: 2. DNA of the CDR3: TGCGCCAGCAGCTCTGGGACTAGCGAGCAGTTCTTC. Translating it yields CASSSGTSEQFF. The complete variable domain, with remaining parts taken from reference TRBV5-1 and TRBJ2-1, reads KAGVTQTPRYLIKTRGQQVTLSCSPISGHRSVSWYQQTPGQGLQFLFEYFSETQRNKGNFPGRFSGRQFSNSRSEMNVSTLELGDSALYLCASSSGTSEQFFGPGTRLTVL.

V gene TRBV5-1 combines with J gene TRBJ1-2; D might be TRBD1 (5 bases). The germline CDR1 and CDR2 sequences are SGHRS and YFSETQ. V dropped 0 bases and J dropped 6 bases, with 15 bases sitting between them. The CDR3 is 15 residues long. CDR3 protein: CASSLEGQGPNGYTF. CDR3 DNA sequence: TGCGCCAGCAGCTTGGAGGGGCAGGGACCAAATGGCTACACCTTC. The full variable domain, with the rest looked up from reference TRBV5-1 and TRBJ1-2, is KAGVTQTPRYLIKTRGQQVTLSCSPISGHRSVSWYQQTPGQGLQFLFEYFSETQRNKGNFPGRFSGRQFSNSRSEMNVSTLELGDSALYLCASSLEGQGPNGYTFGSGTRLTVV.

This clonotype has more than one count but fewer than ten. V gene TRBV5-1 combines with J gene TRBJ2-1; D is tentatively TRBD1 or TRBD2 (5 bases each). Germline values: CDR1 SGHRS, CDR2 YFSETQ. The CDR3 consists of 15 residues. The V gene lost 4 bases and the J gene lost 13 bases, with 24 bases spanning the gap. DNA of the CDR3: TGCGCCAGCAGCCCGAATCTGGGACGGGCTAATGGTCAGTTCTTC. This gives the protein CASSPNLGRANGQFF.

This clonotype was seen only a few times. V gene TRBV5-1 combines with J gene TRBJ1-2; 9 bases map to TRBD1. Germline loops: CDR1 SGHRS, CDR2 YFSETQ. After removal of 0 bases from V and 4 bases from J, the junction contained 4 bases not matched to a gene. This CDR3 is built from 15 residues. The CDR3 protein is CASSLATGGTYGYTF. As DNA, the CDR3 is TGCGCCAGCAGCTTGGCCACAGGGGGCACCTATGGCTACACCTTC. Variable domain in full (rest from reference TRBV5-1 and TRBJ1-2): KAGVTQTPRYLIKTRGQQVTLSCSPISGHRSVSWYQQTPGQGLQFLFEYFSETQRNKGNFPGRFSGRQFSNSRSEMNVSTLELGDSALYLCASSLATGGTYGYTFGSGTRLTVV.

The V call is TRBV10-3, the J call TRBJ1-2, with TRBD1 as a possible D gene (6 bases). This CDR3 has 16 residues. The germline V gene has CDR1 ENHRY and CDR2 SYGVKD. Trimming stripped 2 bases from V and 8 bases from J, with 21 bases between. Written as DNA, the CDR3 is TGTGCCATCAGTGAGAGGTCCTCTTTGGGGGGCGGCGGCTACACCTTC. Protein product: CAISERSSLGGGGYTF.

There are many counts of this clonotype. This rearrangement joins TRBV5-6 to TRBJ2-2, with 11 nucleotides matching TRBD1. The CDR3 spans 17 residues. In germline, CDR1 is SGHDT, CDR2 YYEEEE. V lost 3 bases, J lost 3 bases, and 7 bases stayed unmatched. CDR3 amino acids: CASSWDRGSSHTGELFF. The CDR3 region has the DNA TGTGCCAGCAGCTGGGACAGGGGGAGTTCGCACACCGGGGAGCTGTTTTTT. Complete variable domain (other parts from reference TRBV5-6 and TRBJ2-2): DAGVTQSPTHLIKTRGQQVTLRCSPKSGHDTVSWYQQALGQGPQFIFQYYEEEERQRGNFPDRFSGHQFPNYSSELNVNALLLGDSALYLCASSWDRGSSHTGELFFGEGSRLTVL.